Sequencing of this TCR beta chain was carried out in a study of T-cell memory formation after mild COVID-19. The CDR3 has 14 residues. V was shortened by 0 bases and J by 7 bases, with 12 bases between the two germline ends. CDR1 and CDR2 (germline): LGHDT, YNNKEL (reference sequence). TCRdb ran MiXCR on the 5' RACE reads and lists one entry per CDR3 protein. The sample holds approximately 560,000 distinct CDR3 sequences, roughly 17% seen once. Study-level findings and limits: CD4+ bias marked clones expanding day 15 to 37, unlike balanced contracting clones.

To note about this clonotype: Its antigen is unknown.

This receptor was identified in an adult woman who had mild COVID-19 (a few samples of this study predate the infection). Cell type and time point are not known. This chain uses TRBV3-1 with TRBJ1-2; D is possibly TRBD1 (6 bases). The sequenced sample was PBMCs or a T cell subset sorted from them (not recorded which). For the CDR3, the DNA is TGTGCCAGCAGCCAAGATAGCCCCAGGGGTGGCTACACCTTC. Translation: CASSQDSPRGGYTF.